One and the same sample provided the 32 T cell receptor beta chains below, sequenced in a study of blood T cell repertoires in COVID-19. The table came from immunoSEQ multiplex PCR; TCRdb's copy has only in-frame clones and leaves some out. The data hold more than 300,000 clones, with more than 70% observed a single time. The sequenced sample was peripheral blood. Receptors originate from a woman between 65 and 79 years old with COVID-19, enrolled during active disease.

This clone has a single count. V gene TRBV5-1 combines with J gene TRBJ2-5; TRBD2 might be the D (6 bases). V lost 4 bases and J lost 1, with 11 bases in between. Germline V gene lookup returns CDR1 SGHRS and CDR2 YFSETQ. The CDR3 is made up of 14 amino acids. CDR3 in amino acids: CASSRGLGQETQYF. The CDR3, as DNA: TGCGCCAGCAGCCGGGGACTTGGCCAAGAGACCCAGTACTTC.

The chain carries TRBV21-1 and TRBJ1-3. TRBV21-1 represents a pseudogene. This CDR3 region has 13 residues. The CDR3 spells CASTRLFGNTIYF. DNA for the CDR3: TGTGCCAGCACCCGACTATTTGGAAACACCATATATTTT.

This chain joins TRBV20-1 and TRBJ2-7, with D possibly matching TRBD2 (6 bases). CDR3 length: 11 residues. Germline lookup yields CDR1 DFQATT and CDR2 SNEGSKA (reference sequence). Trimming shortened V by 3 bases and J by 4 bases, and 7 bases separated the two germline ends. CDR3 in amino acids: CSARGTYEQYF. The CDR3 DNA follows: TGCAGTGCTAGGGGGACTTACGAGCAGTACTTC.

The chain joins TRBV10-3 to TRBJ1-1; TRBD1 agrees at 8 bases. Germline values: CDR1 ENHRY, CDR2 SYGVKD. The length of the CDR3 is 13 residues. J lost 4 bases, V lost 8 bases, and 6 bases had no gene match. As DNA, the CDR3 is TGTGCCATCTTACAGGGGGTGGGCACTGAAGCTTTCTTT. Its translation: CAILQGVGTEAFF.

The chain links TRBV30 to TRBJ1-6, with D perhaps matching TRBD1 (6 bases). Germline V gene data show CDR1 as GTSNPN and CDR2 as SVGIG (reference sequence). V was cut by 5 bases and J by 6 bases, with 14 bases left in between. This CDR3 region has 14 residues. The CDR3: CAWETGLTNSPLHF. The DNA for the CDR3 is TGTGCCTGGGAGACAGGCTTGACTAATTCACCCCTCCACTTT.

This clone was counted a few times. As DNA, the CDR3 is TGTGCCAGCAGCGTAGATGGGGACTCCATGACCCAGTACTTC. It translates to CASSVDGDSMTQYF. The J gene is TRBJ2-5, the V gene TRBV9, with D possibly TRBD2 on 6 matching bases. Between the trimmed V and J ends, which lost 0 bases and 7 bases, there was a span of 13 bases. This CDR3 comprises 14 residues. Germline V gives CDR1 SGDLS, CDR2 YYNGEE.

The chain carries TRBV10-3 and TRBJ1-3; 7 bases map to TRBD1. Losses at the gene ends were 5 bases for V and 4 bases for J; bases not matched to a gene: 5. CDR1 is ENHRY, CDR2 SYGVKD, per germline. The CDR3 is 14 residues long. The CDR3 bases are TGTGCCATCAGTCAGCTAGGGGGCGGAAACACCATATATTTT. This sequence encodes CAISQLGGGNTIYF.

V gene TRBV7-9 combines with J gene TRBJ2-5, with TRBD1 matching 8 bases. Germline lookup yields CDR1 SEHNR and CDR2 FQNEAQ (reference sequence). CDR3 length: 15 residues. J was trimmed by 0 bases and V by 1 base; bases with no gene match: 1. This CDR3 reads CASSLGQGYQETQYF. The CDR3 nucleotides read TGTGCCAGCAGCTTAGGACAGGGGTACCAAGAGACCCAGTACTTC.

J is TRBJ1-1 and V is TRBV11-2, with 7 bases fitting TRBD1. J gave up 4 bases and V 5 bases, and 7 bases lay outside the gene matches. The CDR3 totals 14 residues. Germline values: CDR1 SGHAT, CDR2 FQNNGV. This CDR3 reads CASSPGQLPTEAFF. CDR3 DNA: TGTGCCAGCAGCCCGGGACAGCTACCCACTGAAGCTTTCTTT.

The V call is TRBV5-1, the J call TRBJ1-1; D may be TRBD1 (5 bases). Germline assignment: CDR1 SGHRS and CDR2 YFSETQ. The V gene lost 0 bases and the J gene lost 3 bases, with 12 bases spanning the gap. The CDR3 extends over 15 amino acids. CDR3 amino acids: CASSLEAGSDTEAFF. The CDR3 coding sequence is TGCGCCAGCAGCTTGGAGGCAGGGTCCGACACTGAAGCTTTCTTT.

This chain connects TRBV18 to TRBJ1-1, with 8 bases that match TRBD1. Germline values: CDR1 KGHSH, CDR2 LQKENI. V trimming: 4 bases; J trimming: 1 base; junction bases outside the gene matches: 5. CDR3 length equals 15 residues. CDR3 nucleotide sequence: TGTGCCAGCTCACAAGACGGGACAGGGAACACTGAAGCTTTCTTT. As protein: CASSQDGTGNTEAFF.

This chain uses TRBV7-8 with TRBJ2-2; possibly TRBD2 for D (6 bases). CDR1 and CDR2 (germline): SGHVS, FQNEAQ. The CDR3 has 16 amino acids. V was trimmed by 7 bases and J by 3 bases, leaving 18 bases between them. CDR3 residues: CASTPRGLPDTGELFF. Here the CDR3 DNA reads TGTGCCAGCACGCCGCGGGGCTTGCCCGACACCGGGGAGCTGTTTTTT.

V is TRBV11-2 and J is TRBJ1-1; 7 bases match TRBD1. The CDR3 is 14 residues long. J gave up 7 bases and V 5 bases, and 10 bases lay outside the gene matches. Germline V gives CDR1 SGHAT, CDR2 FQNNGV. CDR3 nucleotides: TGTGCCAGCAGCCTCGAAGGGGGCGGGTTTGAAGCTTTCTTT. Translating it yields CASSLEGGGFEAFF.

The chain carries TRBV24-1 and TRBJ2-1; D is possibly TRBD2 (6 bases). Germline-derived CDR1 and CDR2 are KGHDR and SFDVKD. The CDR3 runs to 14 residues. V was clipped by 2 bases and J by 8 bases, with 12 bases between them. DNA of the CDR3: TGTGCCACCAGTGATTGGAGGGAGACATATGAGCAGTTCTTC. Protein sequence: CATSDWRETYEQFF.

The V call is TRBV7-9, the J call TRBJ2-2; D is possibly TRBD1 (5 bases). Trimming took 4 bases from V and 6 from J, leaving 15 bases between them. This CDR3 is 15 amino acids long. Germline assignment: CDR1 SEHNR and CDR2 FQNEAQ (reference sequence). The CDR3 protein is CASSSRGFGPGELFF. CDR3 DNA: TGTGCCAGCAGCTCAAGGGGATTTGGGCCCGGGGAGCTGTTTTTT.

The rearrangement uses TRBV7-9 and TRBJ2-5; TRBD1 aligns across 8 bases. The V and J ends lost 2 bases and 1 base, in that order; junction bases with no gene match: 3. The CDR3 loop spans 15 amino acids. The V gene's germline CDR1 is SEHNR and CDR2 FQNEAQ (reference sequence). The CDR3 loop is CASSLTGGSQETQYF. The CDR3 bases are TGTGCCAGCAGCTTAACAGGGGGGTCCCAAGAGACCCAGTACTTC.

The chain employs TRBV21-1 and TRBJ2-2; the DNA was not compared with TRBD2, the D call given in the table. TRBV21-1 is a known pseudogene. The CDR3 spans 22 residues. The CDR3 loop reads CASSKYYGEVAGRTTNTGELFF. The CDR3 coding sequence is TGTGCCAGCAGCAAGTATTACGGGGAAGTCGCGGGGAGAACTACGAACACCGGGGAGCTGTTTTTT.

A word on this clone: Other DNA sequences within the sample encode an identical CDR3. V is TRBV12-3 or TRBV12-4 and J is TRBJ1-2; 9 bases agree with TRBD1. The trim removed 5 bases at V and 5 bases at J, leaving 3 bases unmatched. CDR3 length equals 13 residues. The CDR3 DNA follows: TGTGCCAGCAGTCTAGGACAGGGGTATGGCTACACCTTC. As protein: CASSLGQGYGYTF.

The gene calls are TRBV3-1 (or the pseudogene TRBV3-2) and TRBJ1-2; D remains unclear. Per the germline V gene, CDR1 is LGHDT and CDR2 is YNNKEL (reference sequence). Trimming took 4 bases from V and 8 from J, leaving 17 bases between them. This CDR3 contains 14 residues. The CDR3: CASSPPGGTGGYTF. CDR3 DNA sequence: TGTGCCAGCAGCCCCCCGGGAGGAACGGGAGGCTACACCTTC.

There are a few counts of this clone. The V and J genes are TRBV7-2 and TRBJ1-2; D gene ambiguous. From germline, CDR1 is SGHTA and CDR2 FQGNSA. V was pared by 1 base and J by 2 bases, with 14 bases between. CDR3 size: 16 residues. CDR3 in DNA: TGTGCCAGCAGCTTAGGTTTTCGGGGAGCGAACTATGGCTACACCTTC. It encodes CASSLGFRGANYGYTF.

The gene calls are TRBV28 and TRBJ2-1; no reliable D call. The V end lost 2 bases, the J end lost 2 bases, and 13 bases lay between the germline ends. The length of the CDR3 is 16 residues. Germline CDR1 reads MDHEN; CDR2 reads SYDVKM. As DNA, the CDR3 is TGTGCCAGCAGTTTACCGTCGGTCTTCCCCTACAATGAGCAGTTCTTC. It yields the protein CASSLPSVFPYNEQFF.

The rearrangement links TRBV7-2 to TRBJ2-5; 7 positions match TRBD1. CDR3 length: 15 amino acids. The V segment lost 0 bases and the J segment 4 bases; nucleotides outside the gene matches: 5. CDR1 is SGHTA, CDR2 FQGNSA, per germline. Written as DNA, the CDR3 is TGTGCCAGCAGCTTAGCTACAGGGGCCGGAGAGACCCAGTACTTC. The encoded protein is CASSLATGAGETQYF.

Points on this clone: An end of the junction differs from the germline gene, which may be a read error. The chain carries TRBV7-2 and TRBJ1-1; D is uncertain. CDR1 and CDR2 (germline): SGHTA, FQGNSA. The CDR3 is made up of 13 amino acids. The CDR3 region is CASSISFGSGVLF. The CDR3 coding sequence is TGTGCCAGCAGCATTAGTTTTGGGTCCGGGGTACTCTTT.

The gene calls are TRBV6-5 and TRBJ1-1; D gene unclear. V gave up 8 bases and J gave up 1 base, with 11 bases separating them. The CDR3 has 13 amino acids. The germline CDR1 and CDR2 sequences are MNHEY and SVGAGI. The CDR3 DNA sequence: TGTGCCAGCGGTTCGCCAGGGAACACTGAAGCTTTCTTT. This sequence encodes CASGSPGNTEAFF.

The chain carries TRBV5-1 and TRBJ2-3; 16 positions match TRBD2. From germline, CDR1 is SGHRS and CDR2 YFSETQ. The CDR3 is 17 amino acids. The J segment lost 5 bases and the V segment lost 5 bases, leaving 8 bases of the junction unmatched. Here the CDR3 DNA reads TGCGCCAGCAGTCCGGGGACTAGCGGGGGGGCCATAGATACGCAGTATTTT. This codes for CASSPGTSGGAIDTQYF.

This chain connects TRBV3-1 (or the pseudogene TRBV3-2) to TRBJ1-6; D unresolved. CDR1 is LGHDT, CDR2 YNNKEL, per germline (reference sequence). V was cut by 3 bases and J by 13 bases, with 13 bases left in between. The CDR3 covers 13 residues. The chain's CDR3 is CASSQAGFTPLHF. The CDR3 DNA sequence: TGTGCCAGCAGCCAGGCCGGGTTTACCCCCCTCCACTTT.

The chain joins TRBV11-2 to TRBJ1-1; D is unresolved. V lost 5 bases to trimming and J lost 5 bases, with 18 bases between them. CDR1 is SGHAT, CDR2 FQNNGV, per germline. The CDR3 has 15 residues. The CDR3 loop is CASSHPRQGLTEAFF. DNA of the CDR3: TGTGCCAGCAGCCACCCGAGACAAGGTTTGACTGAAGCTTTCTTT.

The rearrangement uses TRBV7-2 and TRBJ1-3; 9 nucleotides match TRBD1. CDR1 and CDR2 from the germline V gene are SGHTA and FQGNSA. V lost 5 bases to trimming and J lost 3 bases; unmatched junction nucleotides: 5. CDR3 length: 15 amino acids. The DNA for the CDR3 is TGTGCCAGCAGCCTGGACAGGGGATATGGAAACACCATATATTTT. Amino acid sequence: CASSLDRGYGNTIYF.

The chain has TRBV14 and TRBJ1-4; D gene unclear. Germline V gene data show CDR1 as SGHDN and CDR2 as FVKESK. V was clipped by 1 base and J by 7 bases, with 13 bases between them. The CDR3 length is 15 residues. The CDR3: CASSQGFPVPEKLFF. CDR3 nucleotides: TGTGCCAGCAGCCAAGGGTTTCCAGTGCCTGAAAAACTGTTTTTT.

CDR3 sequence (DNA): TGTGCCAGCAGTAGCATGATGAGCGATGGCTACACCTTC. Translating gives CASSSMMSDGYTF. This chain joins TRBV2 and TRBJ1-2; the D is unclear. The ends were cut back, 5 bases at V and 6 bases at J, with 13 bases in the middle. Germline values: CDR1 SNHLY, CDR2 FYNNEI. CDR3 length: 13 residues.

This chain uses TRBV4-2 with TRBJ2-7; TRBD2 aligns across 8 bases. The CDR3 extends over 16 amino acids. Germline trimming cut 1 base from V and 0 bases from J; bases unmatched to any gene: 5. Germline-derived CDR1 and CDR2 are LGHNA and YNFKEQ. The DNA of the CDR3 is TGTGCCAGCAGCCAAGTTTCGGGGGGGATCTCCTACGAGCAGTACTTC. Encoded protein: CASSQVSGGISYEQYF.

The V gene is TRBV27, the J gene TRBJ1-4; the match to TRBD1 covers 7 bases. The germline V gene encodes CDR1 MNHEY and CDR2 SMNVEV (reference sequence). V lost 8 bases to trimming and J lost 7 bases; unmatched junction nucleotides: 10. CDR3 size: 14 residues. The CDR3 nucleotides are TGTGCCAGCGGGGGGCAGGGGGTGGGTGAAAAACTGTTTTTT. Its translation is CASGGQGVGEKLFF. Full variable domain (rest looked up from reference TRBV27 and TRBJ1-4): EAQVTQNPRYLITVTGKKLTVTCSQNMNHEYMSWYRQDPGLGLRQIYYSMNVEVTDKGDVPEGYKVSRKEKRNFPLILESPSPNQTSLYFCASGGQGVGEKLFFGSGTQLSVL.